This T cell receptor beta chain was recovered during a study of shared clonotypes between healthy human individuals. CDR1 and CDR2 (germline): SNHLY, FYNNEI. CDR3 length: 14 residues. V lost 0 bases and J lost 6, with 8 bases in between. This table comes from immunoSEQ multiplex PCR, and its TCRdb copy is limited to in-frame clones, with some not included. The data show around 2.1 million clones, 90% to 97% seen once. This clone showed up just once. The antigen is not known. Study-wide results and caveats: Among donors, clonotype sharing was expected to be affected by sequencing depth. Unshared clonotypes carried lower generation probabilities than those common to all four donors.

The sequencing input was naive CD4+ T cells sorted from blood. Subset reported: CD45RA+ positively selected. V usage is TRBV2 and J usage is TRBJ1-4; D ambiguous. This receptor was obtained from a young man in good health. The CDR3 protein is CASSEARTDEKLFF. In nucleotides, the CDR3 is TGTGCCAGCAGTGAAGCGAGGACGGATGAAAAACTGTTTTTT.